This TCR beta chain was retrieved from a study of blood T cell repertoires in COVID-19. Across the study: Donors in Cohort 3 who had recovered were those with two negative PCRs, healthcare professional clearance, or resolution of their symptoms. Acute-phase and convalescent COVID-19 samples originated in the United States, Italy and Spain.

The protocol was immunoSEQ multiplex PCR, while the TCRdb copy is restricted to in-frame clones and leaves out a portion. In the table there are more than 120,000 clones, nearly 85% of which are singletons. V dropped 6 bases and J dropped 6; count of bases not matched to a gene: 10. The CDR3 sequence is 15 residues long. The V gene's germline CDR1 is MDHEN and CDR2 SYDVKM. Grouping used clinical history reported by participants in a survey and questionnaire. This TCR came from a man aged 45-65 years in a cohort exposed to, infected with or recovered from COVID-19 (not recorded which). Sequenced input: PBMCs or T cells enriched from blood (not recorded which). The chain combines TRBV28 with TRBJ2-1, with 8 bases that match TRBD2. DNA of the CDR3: TGTGCCAGCAGCTTGCCCGGACTAGCCTCCAATGAGCAGTTCTTC. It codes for CASSLPGLASNEQFF.